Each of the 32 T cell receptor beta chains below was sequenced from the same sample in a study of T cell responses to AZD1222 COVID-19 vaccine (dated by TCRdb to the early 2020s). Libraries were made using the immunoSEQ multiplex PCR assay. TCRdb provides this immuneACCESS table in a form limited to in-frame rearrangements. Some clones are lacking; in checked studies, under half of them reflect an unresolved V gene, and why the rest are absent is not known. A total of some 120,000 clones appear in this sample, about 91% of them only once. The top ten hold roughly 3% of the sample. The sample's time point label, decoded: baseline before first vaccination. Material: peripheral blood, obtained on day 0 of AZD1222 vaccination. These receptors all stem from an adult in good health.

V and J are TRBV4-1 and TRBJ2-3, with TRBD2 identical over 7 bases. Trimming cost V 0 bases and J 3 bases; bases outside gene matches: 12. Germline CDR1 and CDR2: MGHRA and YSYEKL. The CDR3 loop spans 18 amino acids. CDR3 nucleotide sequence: TGCGCCAGCAGCCAAGAAGAGGTCCGCGCGGGAGTTACAGATACGCAGTATTTT. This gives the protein CASSQEEVRAGVTDTQYF.

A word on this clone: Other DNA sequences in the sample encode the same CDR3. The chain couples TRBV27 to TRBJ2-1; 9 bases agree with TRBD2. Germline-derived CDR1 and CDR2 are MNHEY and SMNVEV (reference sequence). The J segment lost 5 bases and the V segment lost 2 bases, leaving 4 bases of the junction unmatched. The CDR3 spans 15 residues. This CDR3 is CASSLGLAGNNEQFF. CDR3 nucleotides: TGTGCCAGCAGTTTAGGGCTAGCGGGGAACAATGAGCAGTTCTTC.

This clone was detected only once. This chain's CDR3 is CSVGQEGEQYF. The CDR3 DNA sequence: TGCAGCGTTGGACAGGAGGGCGAGCAGTACTTC. J is TRBJ2-7 and V is TRBV29-1; D possibly uses TRBD1 or TRBD2 (6 bases each). The V and J ends lost 4 bases and 6 bases respectively, with 10 bases between them. Germline lookup yields CDR1 SQVTM and CDR2 ANQGSEA. The CDR3 extends over 11 amino acids.

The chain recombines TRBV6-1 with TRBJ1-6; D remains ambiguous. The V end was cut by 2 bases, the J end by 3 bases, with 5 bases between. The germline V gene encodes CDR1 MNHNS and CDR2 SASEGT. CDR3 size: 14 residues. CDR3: CASSETVYNSPLHF. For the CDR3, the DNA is TGTGCCAGCAGTGAAACAGTCTATAATTCACCCCTCCACTTT.

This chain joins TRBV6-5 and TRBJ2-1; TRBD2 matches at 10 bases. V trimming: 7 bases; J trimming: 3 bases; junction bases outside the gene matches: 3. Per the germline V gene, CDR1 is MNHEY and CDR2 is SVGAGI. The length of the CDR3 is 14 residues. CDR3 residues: CASNLAGDYNEQFF. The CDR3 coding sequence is TGTGCCAGCAACCTAGCGGGAGACTACAATGAGCAGTTCTTC.

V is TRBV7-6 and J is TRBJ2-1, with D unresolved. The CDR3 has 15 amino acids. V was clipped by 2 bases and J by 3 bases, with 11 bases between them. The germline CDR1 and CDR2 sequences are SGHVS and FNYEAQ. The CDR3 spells CASSLSRAGYNEQFF. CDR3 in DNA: TGTGCCAGCAGCTTATCTAGGGCCGGCTACAATGAGCAGTTCTTC.

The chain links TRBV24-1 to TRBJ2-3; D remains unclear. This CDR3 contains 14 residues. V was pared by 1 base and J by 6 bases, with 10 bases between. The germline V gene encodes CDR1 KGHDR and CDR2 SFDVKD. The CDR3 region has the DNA TGTGCCACCAGTGATTTTATGGGCGCTGATACGCAGTATTTT. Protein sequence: CATSDFMGADTQYF.

CDR3 sequence reads: CASEGPDTEAFF. The CDR3 region has the DNA TGTGCCAGCGAGGGCCCCGACACTGAAGCTTTCTTT. This chain joins TRBV2 and TRBJ1-1; no clear D. Looked up from germline, CDR1 is SNHLY and CDR2 is FYNNEI. The V gene lost 8 bases and the J gene lost 3 bases, with 10 bases spanning the gap. The CDR3 totals 12 residues.

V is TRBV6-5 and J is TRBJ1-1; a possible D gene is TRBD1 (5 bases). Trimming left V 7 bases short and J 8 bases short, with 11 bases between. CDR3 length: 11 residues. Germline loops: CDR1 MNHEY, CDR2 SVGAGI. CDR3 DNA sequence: TGTGCCAGCACCCAGGGCACCGAAGCTTTCTTT. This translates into CASTQGTEAFF.

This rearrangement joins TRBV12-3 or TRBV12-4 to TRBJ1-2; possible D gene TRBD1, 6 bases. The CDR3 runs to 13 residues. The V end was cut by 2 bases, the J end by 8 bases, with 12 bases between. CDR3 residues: CASSLMGARGYTF. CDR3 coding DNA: TGTGCCAGCAGTTTAATGGGGGCGCGGGGCTACACCTTC.

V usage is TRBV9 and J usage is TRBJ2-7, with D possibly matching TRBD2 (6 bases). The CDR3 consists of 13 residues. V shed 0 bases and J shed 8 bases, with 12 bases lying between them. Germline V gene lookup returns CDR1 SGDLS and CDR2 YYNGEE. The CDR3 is CASSVVPGGQQYF. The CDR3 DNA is TGTGCCAGCAGCGTAGTCCCCGGGGGACAGCAGTACTTC.

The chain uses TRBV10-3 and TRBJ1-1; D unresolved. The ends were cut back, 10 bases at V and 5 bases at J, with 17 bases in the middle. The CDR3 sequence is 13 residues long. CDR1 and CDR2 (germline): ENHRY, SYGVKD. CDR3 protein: CATRQGFFTEAFF. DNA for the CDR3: TGTGCCACTAGACAAGGGTTTTTTACTGAAGCTTTCTTT.

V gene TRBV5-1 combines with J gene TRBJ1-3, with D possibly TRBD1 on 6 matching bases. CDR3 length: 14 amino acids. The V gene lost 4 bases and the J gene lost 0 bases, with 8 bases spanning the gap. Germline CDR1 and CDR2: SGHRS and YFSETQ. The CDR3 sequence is CASSADSSGNTIYF. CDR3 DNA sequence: TGCGCCAGCAGCGCGGACAGCTCTGGAAACACCATATATTTT.

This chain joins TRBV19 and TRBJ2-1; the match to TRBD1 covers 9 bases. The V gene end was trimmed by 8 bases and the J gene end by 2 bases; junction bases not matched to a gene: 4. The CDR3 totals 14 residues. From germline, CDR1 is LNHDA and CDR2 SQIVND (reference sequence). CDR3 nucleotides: TGTGCCAGTCATAGACAGGGGGCCTACAATGAGCAGTTCTTC. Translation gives CASHRQGAYNEQFF.

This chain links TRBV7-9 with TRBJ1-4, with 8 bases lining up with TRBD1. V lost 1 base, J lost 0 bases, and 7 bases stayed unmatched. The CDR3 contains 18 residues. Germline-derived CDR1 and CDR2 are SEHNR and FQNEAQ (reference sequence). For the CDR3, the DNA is TGTGCCAGCAGCTTAGACTCAGGGGGCCCGGCAACTAATGAAAAACTGTTTTTT. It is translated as CASSLDSGGPATNEKLFF.

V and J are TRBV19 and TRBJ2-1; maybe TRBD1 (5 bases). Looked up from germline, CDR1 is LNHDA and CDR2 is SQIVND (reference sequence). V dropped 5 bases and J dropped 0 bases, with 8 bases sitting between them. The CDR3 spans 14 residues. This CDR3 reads CASSVDSSYNEQFF. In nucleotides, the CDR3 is TGTGCCAGTAGTGTCGACAGCTCCTACAATGAGCAGTTCTTC.

Here the CDR3 reads CASSIGDGGPGAIQYF. CDR3 bases: TGTGCCAGTAGTATTGGGGACGGGGGCCCAGGGGCCATTCAGTACTTC. The gene calls are TRBV19 and TRBJ2-4, with D perhaps matching TRBD1 or TRBD2 (6 bases each). With 3 bases removed from V and 9 bases from J, the gap between germline ends came to 21 bases. The CDR3 runs 16 residues. The germline gives CDR1 LNHDA, CDR2 SQIVND (reference sequence).

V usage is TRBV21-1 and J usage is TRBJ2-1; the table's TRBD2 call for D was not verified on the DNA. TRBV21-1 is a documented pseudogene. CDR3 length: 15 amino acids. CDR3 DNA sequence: TGTGCCAGCAGCAAGGCTACTAGGCTGTACAATGAGCAGTTCTTC. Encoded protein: CASSKATRLYNEQFF.

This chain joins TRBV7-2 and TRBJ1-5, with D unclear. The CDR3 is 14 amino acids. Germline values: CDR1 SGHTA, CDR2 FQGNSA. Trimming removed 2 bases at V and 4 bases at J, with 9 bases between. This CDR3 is CASSLWLGNQPQHF. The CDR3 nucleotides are TGTGCCAGCAGCTTATGGCTCGGGAATCAGCCCCAGCATTTT.

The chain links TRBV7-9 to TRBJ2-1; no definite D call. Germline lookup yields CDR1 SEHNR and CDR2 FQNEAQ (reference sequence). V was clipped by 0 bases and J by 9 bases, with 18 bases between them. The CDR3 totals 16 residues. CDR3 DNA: TGTGCCAGCAGCTTAGCCCGCGGCCCCTCTGGTGGTGAGCAGTTCTTC. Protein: CASSLARGPSGGEQFF.

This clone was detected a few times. The CDR3: CASNPSTGLGYTF. Written as DNA, the CDR3 is TGTGCCAGTAATCCATCAACAGGGCTAGGCTACACCTTC. The genes are TRBV19 and TRBJ1-2; perhaps TRBD1 as D (6 bases). Deletions cut 7 bases from V and 8 bases from J, with 17 bases between. CDR3 length equals 13 residues. CDR1 LNHDA and CDR2 SQIVND come from the germline V gene (reference sequence).

CDR3 coding DNA: TGTGCCAGCAGCTTAGATTCCCCCGGCTACACCTTC. Translation gives CASSLDSPGYTF. The chain combines TRBV7-2 with TRBJ1-2; no clear D. This CDR3 has 12 amino acids. Germline V gene lookup returns CDR1 SGHTA and CDR2 FQGNSA. V lost 1 base and J 8 bases, leaving 8 bases between the germline ends.

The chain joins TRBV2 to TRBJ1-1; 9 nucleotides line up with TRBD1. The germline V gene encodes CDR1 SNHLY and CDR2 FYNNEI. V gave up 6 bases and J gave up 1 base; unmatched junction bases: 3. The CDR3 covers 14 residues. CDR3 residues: CASRPDRGNTEAFF. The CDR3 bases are TGTGCCAGCAGACCGGACAGGGGGAACACTGAAGCTTTCTTT.

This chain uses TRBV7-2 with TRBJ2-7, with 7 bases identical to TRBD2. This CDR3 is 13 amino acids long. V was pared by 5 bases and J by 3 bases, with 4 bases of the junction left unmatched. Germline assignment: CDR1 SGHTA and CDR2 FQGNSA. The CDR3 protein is CASSRLADYEQYF. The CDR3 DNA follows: TGTGCCAGCAGCCGGCTAGCGGACTACGAGCAGTACTTC.

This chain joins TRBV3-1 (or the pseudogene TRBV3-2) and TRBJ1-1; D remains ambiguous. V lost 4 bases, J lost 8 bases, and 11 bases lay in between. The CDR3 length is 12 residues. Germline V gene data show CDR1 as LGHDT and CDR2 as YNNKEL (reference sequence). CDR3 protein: CASSRGKGEAFF. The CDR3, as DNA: TGTGCCAGCAGCCGAGGTAAGGGAGAAGCTTTCTTT.

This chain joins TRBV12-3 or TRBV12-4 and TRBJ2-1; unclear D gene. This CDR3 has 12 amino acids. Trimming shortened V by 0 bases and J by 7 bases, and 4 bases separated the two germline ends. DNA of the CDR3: TGTGCCAGCAGTTTAGCGCGGAATGAGCAGTTCTTC. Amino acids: CASSLARNEQFF.

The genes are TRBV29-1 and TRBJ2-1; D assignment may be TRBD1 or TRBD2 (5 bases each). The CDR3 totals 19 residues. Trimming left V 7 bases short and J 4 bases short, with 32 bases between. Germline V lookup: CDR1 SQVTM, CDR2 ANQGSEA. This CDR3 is CSGFGPGTRGDLRYNEQFF. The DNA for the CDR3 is TGCAGCGGTTTTGGGCCCGGGACGAGGGGCGACCTCAGGTACAATGAGCAGTTCTTC.

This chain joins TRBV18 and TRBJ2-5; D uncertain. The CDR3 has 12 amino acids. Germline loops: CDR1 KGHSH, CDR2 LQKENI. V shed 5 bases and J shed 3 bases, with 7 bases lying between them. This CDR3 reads CASSYKKETQYF. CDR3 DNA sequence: TGTGCCAGCTCATACAAGAAAGAGACCCAGTACTTC.

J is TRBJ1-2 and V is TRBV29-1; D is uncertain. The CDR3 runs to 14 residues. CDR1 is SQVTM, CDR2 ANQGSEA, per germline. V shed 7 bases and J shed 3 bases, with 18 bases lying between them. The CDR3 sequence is CSAPPGPTHYGYTF. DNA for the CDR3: TGCAGCGCCCCCCCCGGGCCTACACACTATGGCTACACCTTC.

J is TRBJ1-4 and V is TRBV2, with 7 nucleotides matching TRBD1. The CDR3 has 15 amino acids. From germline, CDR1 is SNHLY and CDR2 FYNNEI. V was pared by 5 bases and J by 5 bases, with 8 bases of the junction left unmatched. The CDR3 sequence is CASSREGQPNEKLFF. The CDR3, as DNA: TGTGCCAGCAGTAGAGAGGGACAGCCAAATGAAAAACTGTTTTTT.

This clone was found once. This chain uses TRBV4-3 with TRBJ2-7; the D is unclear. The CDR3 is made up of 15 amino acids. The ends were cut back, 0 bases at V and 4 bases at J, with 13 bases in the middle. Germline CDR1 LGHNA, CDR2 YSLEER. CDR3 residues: CASSQEPAGIYEQYF. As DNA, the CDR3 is TGCGCCAGCAGCCAAGAGCCCGCTGGAATATACGAGCAGTACTTC.

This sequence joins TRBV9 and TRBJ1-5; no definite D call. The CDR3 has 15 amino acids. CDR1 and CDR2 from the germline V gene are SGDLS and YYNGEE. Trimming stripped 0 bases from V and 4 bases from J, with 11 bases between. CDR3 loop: CASSVDGQDNQPQHF. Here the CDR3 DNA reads TGTGCCAGCAGCGTAGATGGCCAGGATAATCAGCCCCAGCATTTT.